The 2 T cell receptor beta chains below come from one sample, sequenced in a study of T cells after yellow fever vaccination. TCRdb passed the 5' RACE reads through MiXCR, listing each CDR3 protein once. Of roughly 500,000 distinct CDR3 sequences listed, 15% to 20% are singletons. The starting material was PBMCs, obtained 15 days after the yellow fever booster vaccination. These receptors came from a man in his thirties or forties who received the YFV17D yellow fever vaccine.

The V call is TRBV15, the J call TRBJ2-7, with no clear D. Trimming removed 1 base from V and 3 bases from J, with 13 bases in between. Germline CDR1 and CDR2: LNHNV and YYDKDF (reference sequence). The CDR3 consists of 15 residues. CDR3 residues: CATSRGTGPRYEQYF. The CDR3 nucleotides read TGTGCCACCAGCAGAGGTACCGGACCCCGCTACGAGCAGTACTTC.

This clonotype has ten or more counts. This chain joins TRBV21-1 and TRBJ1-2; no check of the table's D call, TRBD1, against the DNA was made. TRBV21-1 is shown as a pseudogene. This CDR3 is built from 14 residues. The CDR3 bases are TGTGCCAGCAGCAAAGAAGTGGACAGAAAAGGCTACACCTTC. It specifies CASSKEVDRKGYTF.